This T cell receptor beta chain was identified in a study of lymphopenia after photon versus proton radiotherapy. Profiled with immunoSEQ multiplex PCR; TCRdb holds only in-frame clones, not every one. Among about 62,000 clones, roughly 90% were seen once, and the ten largest hold more than 10%. The germline V and J ends were trimmed by 5 bases and 0 bases, with 10 bases remaining between them. Per germline, CDR1 MNHEY and CDR2 SMNVEV (reference sequence). CDR3 length: 14 residues. The receptor's source is a man aged 80 or over with esophageal cancer. The J gene is TRBJ1-1, the V gene TRBV27; D not certain. The sequencing here drew on peripheral blood, taken from a patient treated with proton-based radiotherapy. In DNA, the CDR3 is TGTGCCAGCAGTCCCCTCGTTTTGAACACTGAAGCTTTCTTT. It encodes CASSPLVLNTEAFF.